This is a list of T cell receptor beta chains from one sample in a study of OX40 agonist ivuxolimab in advanced cancers. TCRdb's table, derived via immunoSEQ multiplex PCR, lists solely in-frame clones and lacks some. Among about 64,000 clones listed, more than 80% were seen once. Sequenced material: CD4+ or CD8+ T cells sorted from blood, taken in a trial of the OX40 agonist ivuxolimab. The source is an adult with an advanced solid tumor such as melanoma, head and neck, liver or kidney cancer. CDR3s include the opening cysteine and the closing phenylalanine or tryptophan. D genes are given only for firm matches.

v_call: TRBV7-2
j_call: TRBJ2-7
cdr3_length: 15
d_call: NA
cdr3_aa: CASSPTPQQNYEQYF

v_call: TRBV29-1
j_call: TRBJ2-6
cdr3_length: 14
d_call: NA
cdr3_aa: CSVGQGSGANVLTF

v_call: TRBV4-2
j_call: TRBJ2-5
cdr3_length: 18
d_call: TRBD2
cdr3_aa: CASSQDPTSGRDQETQYF

v_call: TRBV6-6
j_call: TRBJ2-4
cdr3_length: 13
d_call: NA
cdr3_aa: CASIAVGENIQYF

v_call: TRBV19
j_call: TRBJ2-2
cdr3_length: 15
d_call: TRBD1
cdr3_aa: CASSIATGGFGELFF

v_call: TRBV2
j_call: TRBJ1-5
cdr3_length: 14
d_call: TRBD1
cdr3_aa: CASSADRGNQPQHF

v_call: TRBV2
j_call: TRBJ2-3
cdr3_length: 13
d_call: NA
cdr3_aa: CAGGTEGTDTQYF

v_call: TRBV7-3
j_call: TRBJ2-3
cdr3_length: 16
d_call: NA
cdr3_aa: CASSRSRGTRGDTQYF

v_call: TRBV2
j_call: TRBJ1-2
cdr3_length: 13
d_call: TRBD1
cdr3_aa: CATTGTDFYGYTF

v_call: TRBV28
j_call: TRBJ2-6
cdr3_length: 18
d_call: NA
cdr3_aa: CASTPGGVGLSGANVLTF

v_call: TRBV7-8
j_call: TRBJ2-1
cdr3_length: 14
d_call: TRBD2
cdr3_aa: CASSLQAGGNEQFF

v_call: TRBV19
j_call: TRBJ2-4
cdr3_length: 17
d_call: NA
cdr3_aa: CASSRLGDGVYKNIQYF

v_call: TRBV2
j_call: TRBJ2-2
cdr3_length: 15
d_call: TRBD2
cdr3_aa: CASSGVAGVTGELFF

v_call: TRBV4-1
j_call: TRBJ2-3
cdr3_length: 15
d_call: NA
cdr3_aa: CASSQEGLWGDTQYF

v_call: TRBV5-1
j_call: TRBJ2-2
cdr3_length: 14
d_call: NA
cdr3_aa: CASSLDSGIGELFF

v_call: TRBV9
j_call: TRBJ2-1
cdr3_length: 12
d_call: NA
cdr3_aa: CASTPGVGEQFF

v_call: TRBV18
j_call: TRBJ2-3
cdr3_length: 13
d_call: NA
cdr3_aa: CASSPVSTDTQYF

v_call: TRBV7-2
j_call: TRBJ2-4
cdr3_length: 11
d_call: NA
cdr3_aa: CASSLEGIQYF

v_call: TRBV5-1
j_call: TRBJ1-3
cdr3_length: 15
d_call: TRBD1
cdr3_aa: CASSQGASEGNTIYF

v_call: TRBV28
j_call: TRBJ1-3
cdr3_length: 15
d_call: NA
cdr3_aa: CASSLMPSAGNTIYF

v_call: TRBV18
j_call: TRBJ1-1
cdr3_length: 13
d_call: NA
cdr3_aa: CASSPDQGAEAFF

v_call: TRBV4-1
j_call: TRBJ2-6
cdr3_length: 20
d_call: TRBD1
cdr3_aa: CASSPWGGQGVSSGANVLTF

v_call: TRBV28
j_call: TRBJ2-3
cdr3_length: 15
d_call: TRBD2
cdr3_aa: CASSSAGGRTDTQYF

v_call: TRBV19
j_call: TRBJ1-6
cdr3_length: 15
d_call: TRBD1
cdr3_aa: CASQTDRAGNSPLHF

v_call: TRBV10-3
j_call: TRBJ2-5
cdr3_length: 15
d_call: NA
cdr3_aa: CAIGVRLGASETQYF

v_call: TRBV25-1
j_call: TRBJ2-2
cdr3_length: 11
d_call: NA
cdr3_aa: CASSEFRELFF

v_call: TRBV10-3
j_call: TRBJ1-5
cdr3_length: 14
d_call: NA
cdr3_aa: CAISESASNQPQHF

v_call: TRBV21-1
j_call: TRBJ2-1
cdr3_length: 20
d_call: NA
cdr3_aa: CASSKVVTPIRLAGVGEQFF

v_call: TRBV27
j_call: TRBJ2-1
cdr3_length: 18
d_call: NA
cdr3_aa: CASSTKRGPPSSYNEQFF

v_call: TRBV7-9
j_call: TRBJ1-3
cdr3_length: 18
d_call: NA
cdr3_aa: CASSFPSSAPGSGNTIYF

v_call: TRBV5-8
j_call: TRBJ2-1
cdr3_length: 14
d_call: TRBD2
cdr3_aa: CASSLDGRVAEQFF

v_call: TRBV7-2
j_call: TRBJ2-7
cdr3_length: 14
d_call: TRBD2
cdr3_aa: CASSSTWGGYEQYF

v_call: TRBV7-2
j_call: TRBJ2-7
cdr3_length: 13
d_call: NA
cdr3_aa: CASSLWTGRGKYF

v_call: TRBV7-2
j_call: TRBJ2-1
cdr3_length: 13
d_call: NA
cdr3_aa: CASMLHLFNEQFF

v_call: TRBV6-6
j_call: TRBJ1-2
cdr3_length: 13
d_call: NA
cdr3_aa: CASSYSSGRGYTF

v_call: TRBV5-1
j_call: TRBJ1-1
cdr3_length: 15
d_call: NA
cdr3_aa: CASSLGGQRDTEAFF

v_call: TRBV5-4
j_call: TRBJ1-2
cdr3_length: 13
d_call: TRBD1
cdr3_aa: CASSSQGAGGYTF

v_call: TRBV7-3
j_call: TRBJ2-3
cdr3_length: 15
d_call: TRBD2
cdr3_aa: CASSLGTTRTDTQYF

v_call: TRBV5-4
j_call: TRBJ2-3
cdr3_length: 13
d_call: NA
cdr3_aa: CASSLGLTDTQYF

v_call: TRBV6-6
j_call: TRBJ2-1
cdr3_length: 15
d_call: TRBD2
cdr3_aa: CASRNSGTLYNEQFF